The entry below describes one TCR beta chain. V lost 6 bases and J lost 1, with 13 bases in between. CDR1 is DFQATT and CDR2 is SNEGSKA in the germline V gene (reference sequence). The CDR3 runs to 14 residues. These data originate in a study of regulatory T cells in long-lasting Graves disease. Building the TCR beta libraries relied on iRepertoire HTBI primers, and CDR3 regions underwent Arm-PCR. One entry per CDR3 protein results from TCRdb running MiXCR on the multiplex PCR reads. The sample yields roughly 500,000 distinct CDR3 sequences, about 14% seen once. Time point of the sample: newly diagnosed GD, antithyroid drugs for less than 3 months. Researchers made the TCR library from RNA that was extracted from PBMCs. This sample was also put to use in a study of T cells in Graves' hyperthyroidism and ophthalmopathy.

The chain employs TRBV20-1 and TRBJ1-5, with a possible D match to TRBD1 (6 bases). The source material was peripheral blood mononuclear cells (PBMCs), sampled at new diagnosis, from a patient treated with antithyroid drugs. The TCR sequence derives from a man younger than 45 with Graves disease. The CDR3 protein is CSAPGGRSNQPQHF. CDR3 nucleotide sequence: TGCAGTGCCCCGGGGGGGCGCAGCAATCAGCCCCAGCATTTT.